These T cell receptor beta chains were read from a single sample in a study of T-cell memory formation after mild COVID-19. TCRdb called the 5' RACE reads again in MiXCR, with one record for every CDR3 protein. The data hold a few hundred thousand distinct CDR3 sequences, with roughly 17% observed a single time. Sequences were obtained from PBMCs or a T cell subset sorted from them (not recorded which). Source of these receptors: a young man who had mild COVID-19 (a few samples of this study predate the infection). Cell type and time point are not known. The CDR3 runs from the conserved cysteine through the conserved F or W. The D gene is left open where the match is weak. Only some rows state a clone size, as once, few, many or a class for expanded clones.

j_gene | abundance | d_gene | v_gene | CDR3nt | CDR3aa
TRBJ2-5 | - | - | TRBV7-2 | TGTGCCAGCAGCGTTCAGGGCGGGATGGAGACCCAGTACTTC | CASSVQGGMETQYF
TRBJ2-3 | - | - | TRBV5-6 | TGTGCCAGCAGCTTAGGAGGCGGAAGCACAGATACGCAGTATTTT | CASSLGGGSTDTQYF
TRBJ2-7 | many | TRBD1 | TRBV9 | TGTGCCAGCAGCGTAGGGTCAGGGGGCCCCTCCTACGAGCAGTACTTC | CASSVGSGGPSYEQYF
TRBJ1-5 | few | - | TRBV2 | TGTGCCAGCGAAGAGACGGAAATTCAGCCCCAGCATTTT | CASEETEIQPQHF
TRBJ2-5 | few | - | TRBV12-3/TRBV12-4 | TGTGCCAGCAGGCATTCTCACCAAGAGACCCAGTACTTC | CASRHSHQETQYF
TRBJ2-1 | - | - | TRBV27 | TGTGCCAGCAGTTCTCTGAGCAGGGGCTACAATGAGCAGTTCTTC | CASSSLSRGYNEQFF
TRBJ1-1 | many | - | TRBV5-1 | TGCGCCAGCAGTTTGGGACAACCCAACACTGAAGCTTTCTTT | CASSLGQPNTEAFF
TRBJ2-6 | - | - | TRBV12-3/TRBV12-4 | TGTGCCAGCAGTTCTAGTGCTGGGGCCAACGTCCTGACTTTC | CASSSSAGANVLTF
TRBJ1-5 | - | - | TRBV7-9 | TGTGCCAGCAATCCAATTAATAGCAATCAGCCCCAGCATTTT | CASNPINSNQPQHF
TRBJ1-1 | - | - | TRBV29-1 | TGCAGCGTTGAAGATGCGACGAACACTGAAGCTTTCTTT | CSVEDATNTEAFF
TRBJ2-6 | - | - | TRBV10-1 | TGCGCCAGCAGTGAGTCGGGATCTGGGGCCAACGTCCTGACTTTC | CASSESGSGANVLTF
TRBJ1-2 | few | - | TRBV28 | TGTGCCAGCAGTTTATCGAATGCGGATGGCTACACCTTC | CASSLSNADGYTF
TRBJ1-4 | few | - | TRBV4-3 | TGCGCCAGCAGCCACTCGGAGTCGGGGAGTGAAAAACTGTTTTTT | CASSHSESGSEKLFF
TRBJ1-2 | - | TRBD1 | TRBV11-2 | TGTGCCAGCAGCCCGGAGACAGGGGATAGCTATGGCTACACCTTC | CASSPETGDSYGYTF
TRBJ2-3 | many | TRBD2 | TRBV12-3/TRBV12-4 | TGTGCCAGCAGGCCCCCGGGACTAGAAACAGATACGCAGTATTTT | CASRPPGLETDTQYF
TRBJ2-7 | once | TRBD1 | TRBV6-1 | TGTGCCAGCACCCCACACGACAGGGGTAGGGAGCAGTACTTC | CASTPHDRGREQYF
TRBJ2-1 | - | - | TRBV7-9 | TGTGCCAGCAGCTTACGGGCCGACAATGAGCAGTTCTTC | CASSLRADNEQFF
TRBJ2-2 | few | - | TRBV4-1 | TGCGCCAGCAGCCAAGGAGGGGCGGGGACCCGGGAGCTGTTTTTT | CASSQGGAGTRELFF
TRBJ2-2 | - | - | TRBV12-3/TRBV12-4 | TGTGCCAGCAAAACGGGGCAGCGGAGCGGGGAGCTGTTTTTT | CASKTGQRSGELFF
TRBJ2-3 | few | TRBD1 | TRBV5-1 | TGCGCCAGCAGCTTGTCTCCGGGACAGGGGTACGGAGAAGATACGCAGTATTTT | CASSLSPGQGYGEDTQYF
TRBJ2-3 | - | TRBD1 | TRBV12-3/TRBV12-4 | TGTGCCAGCAGGCCGCAGGGGGTCTACACAGATACGCAGTATTTT | CASRPQGVYTDTQYF
TRBJ2-1 | - | - | TRBV7-8 | TGTGCCAGCAGCTCGTCGACTAGACGCTCCTACAATGAGCAGTTCTTC | CASSSSTRRSYNEQFF
TRBJ1-1 | few | - | TRBV5-1 | TGCGCCAGCAGCGCCGGGAGCGGGACTGAAGCTTTCTTT | CASSAGSGTEAFF
TRBJ2-2 | few | TRBD2 | TRBV5-1 | TGCGCCAGCAGCTTGGATGGACTAGCGGGGCTAAACACCGGGGAGCTGTTTTTT | CASSLDGLAGLNTGELFF
TRBJ1-1 | - | - | TRBV12-3/TRBV12-4 | TGTGCCAGCAGTCCATCACCAGGGTCAGCTTTCTTT | CASSPSPGSAFF
TRBJ2-2 | few | - | TRBV7-2 | TGTGCCAGCGGCCCTTCGACCGGGGAGCTGTTTTTT | CASGPSTGELFF
TRBJ1-2 | few | - | TRBV18 | TGTGCCAGCTCACCACTAAATGTCTATGGCTACACCTTC | CASSPLNVYGYTF
TRBJ2-3 | - | TRBD2 | TRBV2 | TGTGCCAGCAGTGTAAGCGGGGTGGGAGATACGCAGTATTTT | CASSVSGVGDTQYF
TRBJ2-5 | - | TRBD2 | TRBV6-5 | TGTGCCAGCAGTTACTCGTACAGCGGGGGAGGAGAGACCCAGTACTTC | CASSYSYSGGGETQYF
TRBJ1-6 | few | TRBD1 | TRBV28 | TGTGCCAGCAGCCTGGGGGACAGTAATTCACCCCTCCACTTT | CASSLGDSNSPLHF
TRBJ2-3 | - | TRBD1 | TRBV29-1 | TGCAGCGGGGGACAGGGGGAATCGGATACGCAGTATTTT | CSGGQGESDTQYF
TRBJ1-3 | - | TRBD1 | TRBV7-9 | TGTGCCAGCAGCGATTACAGGGGCTACGGAAACACCATATATTTT | CASSDYRGYGNTIYF
TRBJ1-2 | few | - | TRBV5-1 | TGCGCCAGCAGCCCTACCTCCGGCGGGGGCCTTGGCTACACCTTC | CASSPTSGGGLGYTF
TRBJ2-3 | few | TRBD1 | TRBV7-9 | TGTGCCATTGTTGGGACAGGGTATACAGATACGCAGTATTTT | CAIVGTGYTDTQYF
TRBJ2-1 | - | TRBD2 | TRBV12-3/TRBV12-4 | TGTGCCAGCAGCCTAGCGGGGGGCTACTACAATGAGCAGTTCTTC | CASSLAGGYYNEQFF
TRBJ1-2 | many | - | TRBV6-5 | TGTGCCAGCAGTTACTCTTTGGCAGGGAGTTTGTATGGCTACACCTTC | CASSYSLAGSLYGYTF
TRBJ1-1 | - | - | TRBV4-1 | TGCGCCAGCAGCCAAGATATCAGACTGAACACTGAAGCTTTCTTT | CASSQDIRLNTEAFF
TRBJ2-3 | few | - | TRBV7-9 | TGTGCCAGCAGCTTAGCGGGGGATGAAACAGATACGCAGTATTTT | CASSLAGDETDTQYF
TRBJ1-4 | - | TRBD1 | TRBV12-3/TRBV12-4 | TGTGCCAGCACGGACAGGCCTAATGAAAAACTGATTTTT | CASTDRPNEKLIF
TRBJ2-3 | - | - | TRBV7-9 | TGTGCCAGCAGCCCCGTTACAAAGACCACAGATACGCAGTATTTT | CASSPVTKTTDTQYF